This is a list of T cell receptor beta chains from one sample in a study of OX40 agonist ivuxolimab in advanced cancers. Produced via immunoSEQ multiplex PCR; TCRdb's table is partial and in-frame only. Found here are around 68,000 clones, around 93% of them singletons; the top ten hold 0.8% to 1.2%. The input for sequencing was CD4+ or CD8+ T cells sorted from blood, taken in a trial of the OX40 agonist ivuxolimab. The receptors were gathered from an adult with an advanced solid tumor such as melanoma, head and neck, liver or kidney cancer. The CDR3 runs from the conserved cysteine through the conserved F or W. A D gene is named only where the DNA matches it firmly. Clone size appears in some rows only: once, few, many, or a class for an expanded clone.

clone_size j_call v_call d_call cdr3_aa cdr3_nt
NA TRBJ2-2 TRBV30 TRBD2 CAWSVLAGPNTGELFF TGTGCCTGGAGTGTACTAGCGGGCCCGAACACCGGGGAGCTGTTTTTT
NA TRBJ2-1 TRBV30 NA CAWSVPGHSYNEQFF TGTGCCTGGAGTGTACCCGGGCACTCCTACAATGAGCAGTTCTTC
NA TRBJ2-5 TRBV30 NA CAWSVGQGLETQYF TGTGCCTGGAGTGTAGGCCAGGGATTAGAGACCCAGTACTTC
once TRBJ2-3 TRBV19 NA CASSGGGADTQYF TGTGCCAGTAGCGGAGGAGGGGCAGATACGCAGTATTTT
NA TRBJ1-1 TRBV7-3 NA CASSSGTNTEAFF TGTGCCAGCAGCTCCGGGACGAACACTGAAGCTTTCTTT
NA TRBJ1-1 TRBV6-5 NA CASSQGAATEAFF TGTGCCAGCTCCCAAGGGGCGGCCACTGAAGCTTTCTTT
NA TRBJ1-2 TRBV6-1 TRBD1 CASLMTGNRYGYTF TGTGCCAGCCTTATGACAGGGAACCGATATGGCTACACCTTC
NA TRBJ1-3 TRBV19 NA CASIDRVGGNTIYF TGTGCCAGTATTGATAGGGTCGGTGGAAACACCATATATTTT
NA TRBJ1-5 TRBV27 NA CASSSQPFEPQHF TGTGCCAGCAGTTCCCAGCCCTTTGAGCCCCAGCATTTT
NA TRBJ2-2 TRBV4-1 NA CASSHPGWSRTGELFF TGCGCCAGCAGCCACCCCGGTTGGAGCAGGACCGGGGAGCTGTTTTTT
NA TRBJ1-4 TRBV29-1 NA CSAQGEKLFF TGCAGCGCACAGGGAGAAAAACTGTTTTTT
once TRBJ2-1 TRBV6-5 NA CASRGTQQDEQFF TGTGCCAGCAGGGGGACACAACAGGATGAGCAGTTCTTC
once TRBJ2-1 TRBV19 NA CASSPAVAANEQFF TGTGCCAGTAGCCCGGCGGTAGCGGCCAATGAGCAGTTCTTC
NA TRBJ2-4 TRBV5-1 TRBD2 CASSPGTSGNIQYF TGCGCCAGCAGCCCCGGGACTAGCGGAAACATTCAGTACTTC
NA TRBJ1-4 TRBV6-5 TRBD1 CASSPRQGTGEKLFF TGTGCCAGCAGCCCCAGACAGGGGACTGGTGAAAAACTGTTTTTT
NA TRBJ2-1 TRBV4-1 NA CASSPDSAVEQFF TGCGCCAGCAGCCCGGACTCCGCCGTTGAGCAGTTCTTC
NA TRBJ2-5 TRBV6-5 TRBD1 CASSMTGARETQYF TGTGCCAGCAGTATGACAGGGGCACGGGAGACCCAGTACTTC
NA TRBJ1-6 TRBV27 NA CASNRGNNSPLHF TGTGCCAGCAATAGGGGGAATAATTCACCCCTCCACTTT
NA TRBJ2-2 TRBV7-3 NA CASSPLATPRNTGELFF TGTGCCAGCAGCCCTTTGGCGACCCCTCGGAACACCGGGGAGCTGTTTTTT
NA TRBJ2-1 TRBV19 TRBD2 CASSIRGGRSSYNEQFF TGTGCCAGTAGTATTCGGGGGGGAAGGAGTTCCTACAATGAGCAGTTCTTC
NA TRBJ2-1 TRBV15 TRBD2 CATSRDSGGSSYNEQFF TGTGCCACCAGCAGAGATTCAGGCGGGAGCTCCTACAATGAGCAGTTCTTC
NA TRBJ2-7 TRBV11-3 NA CASSLDLPGGYEQYF TGTGCCAGCAGCTTAGATCTTCCCGGAGGCTACGAGCAGTACTTC
NA TRBJ2-3 TRBV5-4 NA CASSLFIGGVGTDTQYF TGTGCCAGCAGCTTGTTTATAGGGGGAGTGGGCACAGATACGCAGTATTTT
NA TRBJ2-1 TRBV5-1 TRBD2 CASSLGLAGGPSSYNEQFF TGCGCCAGCAGCTTGGGGCTAGCGGGGGGCCCCAGCTCCTACAATGAGCAGTTCTTC
NA TRBJ1-5 TRBV19 NA CASSNYRDGNNQPQHF TGTGCCAGTAGTAATTACCGGGACGGCAACAACCAGCCCCAGCATTTT
once TRBJ1-5 TRBV5-1 TRBD1 CASSPRTGAGEPQHF TGCGCCAGCAGCCCGAGGACAGGGGCCGGGGAGCCCCAGCATTTT
NA TRBJ2-5 TRBV5-1 TRBD2 CASRAGLAGEETQYF TGCGCCAGCAGAGCGGGACTAGCGGGAGAAGAGACCCAGTACTTC
NA TRBJ2-2 TRBV5-6 TRBD1 CASSSRNRGPAGELFF TGTGCCAGCAGCTCCAGAAACAGGGGGCCGGCCGGGGAGCTGTTTTTT
NA TRBJ2-7 TRBV6-5 TRBD2 CASSYSGTHYEQYF TGTGCCAGCAGTTATAGCGGGACACACTACGAGCAGTACTTC
medium-sized TRBJ2-7 TRBV10-3 NA CAISEGGASYEQYF TGTGCCATCAGTGAGGGGGGCGCTTCCTACGAGCAGTACTTC
NA TRBJ1-3 TRBV11-2 NA CASSFEGQRPGNTIYF TGTGCCAGCAGCTTTGAGGGGCAGCGCCCCGGGAACACCATATATTTT
NA TRBJ2-1 TRBV18 NA CASSPLRRAAGEDEQFF TGTGCCAGCTCCCCACTCAGGCGGGCCGCAGGGGAGGATGAGCAGTTCTTC
NA TRBJ2-3 TRBV9 TRBD1 CASSPQTGRDTQYF TGTGCCAGCAGCCCACAGACAGGGAGAGATACGCAGTATTTT
NA TRBJ1-1 TRBV10-2 NA CASSDPQKNTEAFF TGCGCCAGCAGTGACCCACAGAAGAACACTGAAGCTTTCTTT
NA TRBJ1-4 TRBV4-1 TRBD1 CASSQGYGTGGEKLFF TGCGCCAGCAGCCAAGGGTATGGGACAGGGGGAGAAAAACTGTTTTTT
NA TRBJ1-2 TRBV7-9 NA CASTPSLGPWENGYTF TGTGCCAGCACCCCCTCCCTAGGTCCGTGGGAGAATGGCTACACCTTC
once TRBJ2-3 TRBV10-3 TRBD2 CAIGGGGSTDTQYF TGTGCCATCGGTGGCGGGGGGAGCACAGATACGCAGTATTTT
few TRBJ2-2 TRBV4-1 TRBD2 CASSQVGSSGAYTGELFF TGCGCCAGCAGCCAAGTCGGGTCTAGCGGGGCATATACCGGGGAGCTGTTTTTT
once TRBJ2-5 TRBV11-3 NA CASSFVGTQYF TGTGCCAGCAGCTTCGTGGGGACCCAGTACTTC
NA TRBJ2-1 TRBV11-3 NA CASSLESLEQFF TGTGCCAGCAGCTTAGAGTCTCTGGAGCAGTTCTTC
once TRBJ2-1 TRBV5-1 NA CASSLMGSYNEQFF TGCGCCAGCAGCTTGATGGGTTCCTACAATGAGCAGTTCTTC
NA TRBJ1-3 TRBV10-3 NA CAISELAGNTIYF TGTGCCATCAGTGAGCTTGCTGGAAACACCATATATTTT
NA TRBJ2-3 TRBV6-6 NA CASTAGAGGRDTQYF TGTGCCAGCACCGCGGGAGCAGGGGGCAGGGATACGCAGTATTTT
few TRBJ2-7 TRBV9 TRBD2 CASSSPRGSGLQTYEQYF TGTGCCAGCAGCTCCCCGCGGGGGTCGGGACTACAAACTTACGAGCAGTACTTC
once TRBJ1-2 TRBV18 NA CASSPDNENGYTF TGTGCCAGCTCACCCGACAACGAAAATGGCTACACCTTC
NA TRBJ1-3 TRBV14 NA CASSQGVASGNTIYF TGTGCCAGCAGCCAAGGTGTAGCTTCTGGAAACACCATATATTTT
NA TRBJ1-2 TRBV9 NA CASSQRGDVGYTF TGTGCCAGCAGCCAACGGGGGGATGTTGGCTACACCTTC
NA TRBJ1-1 TRBV11-2 TRBD1 CASSEQQGAPTEAFF TGTGCCAGCAGCGAACAACAGGGGGCCCCCACTGAAGCTTTCTTT
NA TRBJ1-1 TRBV2 NA CADQRGVGAEAFF TGTGCCGATCAACGAGGGGTCGGCGCTGAAGCTTTCTTT
NA TRBJ2-2 TRBV6-5 NA CASSYGQVGGELFF TGTGCCAGCAGTTACGGGCAGGTGGGCGGGGAGCTGTTTTTT
NA TRBJ1-5 TRBV19 NA CASLLTVGAYQPQHF TGTGCCAGCCTTTTAACTGTAGGGGCGTATCAGCCCCAGCATTTT
NA TRBJ1-5 TRBV5-4 NA CASSRDPNQPQHF TGTGCCAGCAGCCGGGACCCAAATCAGCCCCAGCATTTT